The present T cell receptor (beta chain) was sequenced within a study of cytomegalovirus exposure and HLA in healthy donors. Findings and limits, study-wide: Researchers reported that a few CMV-associated chains were confirmed in vitro as CMV antigen-specific.

CDR1 GTSNPN and CDR2 SVGIG come from the germline V gene (reference sequence). The V end was cut by 0 bases, the J end by 0 bases, with 9 bases between. The CDR3 has 15 residues. About this clone itself: Antigen: not known.

The data were produced by immunoSEQ multiplex PCR, yet TCRdb's version contains in-frame clones alone and is incomplete. The table includes tens of thousands of clones, nearly 95% detected once. This chain links TRBV30 with TRBJ2-1; no clear D gene. The sequenced sample consisted of PBMCs. This sequence was found in a man in his late teens or twenties in good health and CMV-seropositive. CDR3 region: CAWSVGHPSYNEQFF. The CDR3 DNA follows: TGTGCCTGGAGTGTTGGGCACCCCTCCTACAATGAGCAGTTCTTC.